Presented here are 24 T cell receptor beta chains from one specimen sequenced in a study of somatic mutations in cytotoxic T cells in rheumatoid arthritis. Generated by immunoSEQ multiplex PCR, the TCRdb table keeps only in-frame clones and is missing some. The repertoire holds about 6,400 clones, with about 70% as singletons. The specimen was CD8+ T cells sorted from blood. These receptors were taken from a woman aged 45-65 years in good health.

The chain has TRBV2 and TRBJ2-1, with TRBD1 identical over 12 bases. Germline CDR1 and CDR2: SNHLY and FYNNEI. With 3 bases clipped from V and 9 bases from J, the junction kept 9 bases outside the gene matches. The CDR3 consists of 16 residues. As DNA, the CDR3 is TGTGCCAGCAGTGATCCCCCCGGGACAGGGGGCACTGAGCAGTTCTTC. Translating it yields CASSDPPGTGGTEQFF.

The rearrangement joins TRBV7-2 to TRBJ2-5; D not certain. This CDR3 comprises 15 residues. Germline V gene sequence: CDR1 SGHTA, CDR2 FQGNSA. Trimming took 5 bases from V and 1 from J, leaving 14 bases between them. The CDR3 reads CASSPRYGSQETQYF. The CDR3 DNA follows: TGTGCCAGCAGCCCCCGTTACGGGTCCCAAGAGACCCAGTACTTC.

The chain has TRBV27 and TRBJ2-3, with 11 bases fitting TRBD2. CDR1 MNHEY and CDR2 SMNVEV come from the germline V gene (reference sequence). CDR3 length: 13 residues. V lost 5 bases to trimming and J lost 8 bases; unmatched junction nucleotides: 3. The CDR3 DNA sequence: TGTGCCAGCAGTCCAGGGACTAGCGGTACGCAGTATTTT. This sequence encodes CASSPGTSGTQYF.

V and J are TRBV4-2 and TRBJ2-7, with D possibly TRBD1 on 5 matching bases. The CDR3 totals 13 residues. V was shortened by 6 bases and J by 0 bases, with 9 bases between the two germline ends. Germline V CDR1 and CDR2: LGHNA, YNFKEQ. The CDR3 region has the DNA TGTGCCAGCAGGGATGGACACTCCTACGAGCAGTACTTC. Translation: CASRDGHSYEQYF.

By share of the sample, this clone is medium-sized. V is TRBV18 and J is TRBJ1-2; tentative D call: TRBD1 (5 bases). There are 14 residues in the CDR3. Germline CDR1 KGHSH, CDR2 LQKENI. Trimming took off 3 bases at V and 7 bases at J, with 15 bases between the two ends. The CDR3 sequence: CASSPIQGRSGYTF. The CDR3 nucleotides read TGTGCCAGCTCACCGATTCAGGGAAGGTCTGGCTACACCTTC.

The chain links TRBV29-1 to TRBJ2-1; 9 nucleotides align to TRBD2. The CDR3 contains 15 residues. In germline, CDR1 is SQVTM, CDR2 ANQGSEA. After removal of 6 bases from V and 2 bases from J, the junction contained 8 bases not matched to a gene. This chain's CDR3 is CSVPQTSGPYNEQFF. CDR3 sequence (DNA): TGCAGCGTACCCCAGACTAGCGGTCCCTACAATGAGCAGTTCTTC.

J is TRBJ2-5 and V is TRBV7-6, with D possibly matching TRBD2 (5 bases). The CDR3 is made up of 15 amino acids. Per germline, CDR1 SGHVS and CDR2 FNYEAQ. V lost 2 bases and J 1 base, leaving 11 bases between the germline ends. The CDR3 DNA reads TGTGCCAGCAGCTTACTGGCGGACTCCCAAGAGACCCAGTACTTC. It translates to CASSLLADSQETQYF.

J is TRBJ1-1 and V is TRBV10-3; possibly TRBD1 for D (6 bases). Germline V gene data show CDR1 as ENHRY and CDR2 as SYGVKD. V was clipped by 0 bases and J by 0 bases, with 11 bases between them. This CDR3 is built from 16 residues. This CDR3 is CAISESKGTMNTEAFF. The CDR3, as DNA: TGTGCCATCAGTGAGTCTAAAGGGACAATGAACACTGAAGCTTTCTTT.

In its sample, this clone was seen a few times. The chain links TRBV6-5 to TRBJ2-7; D uncertain. The CDR3 is 14 amino acids. V lost 0 bases, J lost 0 bases, and 6 bases lay in between. Germline loops: CDR1 MNHEY, CDR2 SVGAGI. CDR3 DNA: TGTGCCAGCAGTTACTCCAGAGGCTCCTACGAGCAGTACTTC. Amino acid sequence: CASSYSRGSYEQYF.

The CDR3 is CASSTDRVLNGYTF. Here the CDR3 DNA reads TGTGCCAGCAGCACGGACAGGGTTCTAAATGGCTACACCTTC. V and J are TRBV27 and TRBJ1-2; TRBD1 matches 8 bases. The CDR3 consists of 14 residues. The V gene end was trimmed by 6 bases and the J gene end by 6 bases; junction bases not matched to a gene: 9. Germline loops: CDR1 MNHEY, CDR2 SMNVEV (reference sequence).

The V and J genes are TRBV4-1 and TRBJ2-4; D is uncertain. V lost 0 bases, J lost 7 bases, and 10 bases lay in between. This CDR3 has 14 amino acids. The germline CDR1 and CDR2 sequences are MGHRA and YSYEKL. The CDR3 spells CASSQDPRTNIQYF. CDR3 sequence (DNA): TGCGCCAGCAGCCAAGATCCTAGAACGAACATTCAGTACTTC.

The chain uses TRBV7-9 and TRBJ2-7, with D maybe TRBD1 (6 bases). Germline V gene data show CDR1 as SEHNR and CDR2 as FQNEAQ (reference sequence). Trimming took 5 bases from V and 3 from J, leaving 14 bases between them. This CDR3 contains 14 residues. DNA for the CDR3: TGTGCCAGCAGCCCGTGGACAGAACGCTACGAGCAGTACTTC. Translation: CASSPWTERYEQYF.

This rearrangement joins TRBV4-3 to TRBJ2-2; TRBD1 might be the D (7 bases). CDR1 is LGHNA, CDR2 YSLEER, per germline. V shed 5 bases and J shed 1 base, with 14 bases lying between them. The CDR3 covers 16 residues. The DNA for the CDR3 is TGCGCCAGCAGCGGAGGGACAGATCAGAACACCGGGGAGCTGTTTTTT. This gives the protein CASSGGTDQNTGELFF.

This clone was recorded a few times. The chain has TRBV7-6 and TRBJ2-2; maybe TRBD2 (6 bases). The ends were cut back, 5 bases at V and 5 bases at J, with 21 bases in the middle. There are 17 residues in the CDR3. The germline CDR1 and CDR2 sequences are SGHVS and FNYEAQ. The CDR3 DNA follows: TGTGCCAGCAGCCGATACGCCGGGGGAAGCATAACCGGGGAGCTGTTTTTT. Protein sequence: CASSRYAGGSITGELFF.

The chain has TRBV27 and TRBJ2-1; 9 bases are shared with TRBD2. Unmatched junction bases numbered 19, after V lost 7 bases and J lost 0 bases. Looked up from germline, CDR1 is MNHEY and CDR2 is SMNVEV (reference sequence). The length of the CDR3 is 20 residues. The chain's CDR3 is CASMTTPGLAEAFSYNEQFF. CDR3 nucleotide sequence: TGTGCCAGCATGACAACTCCGGGACTAGCAGAAGCCTTCTCCTACAATGAGCAGTTCTTC.

This clone occurred once. Other DNA sequences in this sample translate to the same CDR3. This chain uses TRBV18 with TRBJ1-1; D perhaps matches TRBD1 (5 bases). The CDR3 loop spans 11 amino acids. V gave up 5 bases and J gave up 6 bases, with 7 bases separating them. The germline CDR1 and CDR2 sequences are KGHSH and LQKENI. The CDR3 loop reads CASSTGAEAFF. DNA of the CDR3: TGTGCCAGCTCAACGGGGGCTGAAGCTTTCTTT. The full variable domain, its missing parts supplied by reference TRBV18 and TRBJ1-1, is NAGVMQNPRHLVRRRGQEARLRCSPMKGHSHVYWYRQLPEEGLKFMVYLQKENIIDESGMPKERFSAEFPKEGPSILRIQQVVRGDSAAYFCASSTGAEAFFGQGTRLTVV.

The gene calls are TRBV5-8 and TRBJ1-1, with 11 bases identical to TRBD1. The J segment lost 4 bases and the V segment lost 2 bases, leaving 4 bases of the junction unmatched. This CDR3 has 15 amino acids. Germline V gene data show CDR1 as SGHTS and CDR2 as YDEGEE. The CDR3 coding sequence is TGTGCCAGCAGCTTACCGGGACAGGGGGGCACTGAAGCTTTCTTT. This codes for CASSLPGQGGTEAFF.

The chain recombines TRBV2 with TRBJ1-4, with TRBD1 matching over 8 bases. CDR3 length: 14 amino acids. CDR1 is SNHLY, CDR2 FYNNEI, per germline. The junction had 3 bases not matched to a gene; V was cut back by 1 base and J by 8 bases. The CDR3 DNA reads TGTGCCAGCAGTGAAGGCAGGGGGCGGGAAAAACTGTTTTTT. Amino acids: CASSEGRGREKLFF.

J is TRBJ2-3 and V is TRBV6-5; D gene uncertain. Germline V gene sequence: CDR1 MNHEY, CDR2 SVGAGI. This CDR3 has 12 amino acids. The V end lost 6 bases, the J end lost 2 bases, and 6 bases lay between the germline ends. The CDR3 region has the DNA TGTGCCAGCAGCCCGTACACAGATACGCAGTATTTT. As protein: CASSPYTDTQYF.

This clone was recorded only once. Written as DNA, the CDR3 is TGTGCCAGCAGCTTAGAGGGCAGGGGCGCCTACTATGGCTACACCTTC. Amino acid sequence: CASSLEGRGAYYGYTF. J is TRBJ1-2 and V is TRBV7-2; weak D call: TRBD1 (6 bases). The V end was cut by 1 base, the J end by 3 bases, with 15 bases between. The germline V gene has CDR1 SGHTA and CDR2 FQGNSA. The CDR3 sequence is 16 residues long.

This chain uses TRBV2 with TRBJ2-1, with D perhaps matching TRBD1 (6 bases). Trimming took off 10 bases at V and 3 bases at J, with 28 bases between the two ends. CDR1 is SNHLY and CDR2 is FYNNEI in the germline V gene. This CDR3 is built from 18 residues. The CDR3 nucleotides are TGTGCCACCAACGCCAGGGGTCCCGATCGGGCCCTCTACAATGAGCAGTTCTTC. Translated, it gives CATNARGPDRALYNEQFF.

The chain has TRBV5-4 and TRBJ2-3; D is perhaps TRBD1 (6 bases). The germline V and J ends were trimmed by 1 base and 15 bases, with 15 bases remaining between them. The CDR3 totals 12 residues. Germline loops: CDR1 SGHNT, CDR2 YYREEE (reference sequence). Written as DNA, the CDR3 is TGTGCCAGCAGCTTGACTGGACAGCGCGAATATTTT. Translated: CASSLTGQREYF. Filled out from reference TRBV5-4 and TRBJ2-3, the complete variable domain reads ETGVTQSPTHLIKTRGQQVTLRCSSQSGHNTVSWYQQALGQGPQFIFQYYREEENGRGNFPPRFSGLQFPNYSSELNVNALELDDSALYLCASSLTGQREYFGPGTRLTVL.

This clone was observed once. The rearrangement joins TRBV7-9 to TRBJ2-7, with 8 bases identical to TRBD1. This CDR3 region has 16 residues. Trimming cost V 5 bases and J 2 bases; bases outside gene matches: 11. Germline V CDR1 and CDR2: SEHNR, FQNEAQ (reference sequence). DNA for the CDR3: TGTGCCAGCAGCCTCACTCCCGGGACAGGAGCCTACGAGCAGTACTTC. Encoded protein: CASSLTPGTGAYEQYF.

The rearrangement uses TRBV4-1 and TRBJ1-3; D gene uncertain. Germline V gene lookup returns CDR1 MGHRA and CDR2 YSYEKL. The V end was cut by 2 bases, the J end by 2 bases, with 7 bases between. The CDR3 runs to 14 residues. CDR3 DNA: TGCGCCAGCAGCCAACCGGGTACTGGAAACACCATATATTTT. Translated, it gives CASSQPGTGNTIYF.